The subject of this entry is one TCR beta chain. Random hexamers were used to reverse transcribe an amount of about 0.5 to 1 ug RNA. Amplification of TCR beta CDR3 used immunoSEQ multiplex PCR across 54 Vbeta and 13 Jbeta. One entry per CDR3 protein, called by TCRdb with MiXCR from the immunoSEQ multiplex PCR reads. The repertoire holds about 300,000 distinct CDR3 sequences, with 70% to 90% as singletons. These data come from a study of CD8 T cells in Susac syndrome. Sequencing of TCR beta was performed on blood CD8+ and CD4+ T cells. Relapsing-remitting disease, either stable or active, was present in the multiple sclerosis controls, who were treatment-naive patients. Negative magnetic isolation gave CD8+ and CD4+ cells; FACS enriched CD8+ TEMRA. This CDR3 is 16 amino acids long. CDR1 is LNHNV, CDR2 YYDKDF, per germline (reference sequence). The V and J ends lost 1 base and 2 bases, in that order; junction bases with no gene match: 5.

The sequenced sample was CD8+ T cells from PBMCs. The receptor was isolated from a human donor with multiple sclerosis. This chain connects TRBV15 to TRBJ2-5; 9 bases are shared with TRBD1. This chain's CDR3 is CATSRARDRGQETQYF. The CDR3 nucleotides read TGTGCCACCAGCAGAGCCCGAGACAGGGGGCAAGAGACCCAGTACTTC.